This T cell receptor beta chain was captured by sequencing in a study of cytomegalovirus exposure and HLA in healthy donors (dated by TCRdb to 2016 to 2017). General notes on the study: The roughly 650 repertoires of the first cohort and the roughly 110 validation repertoires were produced on the same platform, according to a later analysis. The study was designed to test whether signatures of past pathogen exposure could be identified by cataloging public T cell receptors. Along with the approximately 670-subject first cohort, a separate validation cohort of more than 90 different subjects was used. The study combined high-throughput TCR immunosequencing, statistical association of individual TCRs with disease status, and machine learning to predict cytomegalovirus infection status.

Separate from the roughly 630-subject first cohort, the validation cohort of 95 to 150 subjects was the group to which the donors belonged. V gives up 2 bases and J gives up 6 bases, and the segment between their germline ends measures 11 bases. The CDR3 contains 13 residues, cysteine and phenylalanine counted. Only the CDR3 DNA stays, 39 bases, in frame from base 1. Per the germline V gene, MNHNS is the CDR1 and SASEGT is the CDR2. The library came from the immunoSEQ multiplex PCR assay. As for the authors' bioinformatics: To diagnose cytomegalovirus status from the catalog of TCR beta chain sequences, a statistical classification framework was built. What TCRdb holds here is the immuneACCESS table cut down to in-frame rearrangements. Part of the clones is not present; checked against another copy, under half of the missing clones reflect an unresolved V gene, and the others are unexplained. V, J and clone size derive from that table, while D and trimming were established from the DNA sequence. The sample includes 100,000 to 150,000 clones, with 80% to 90% observed a single time. The top ten clonotypes cover less than 1.5% of the sample.

Broader findings and caveats from the paper: Most TCR sequences were seen in very few donors, while some public TCRs were found in many individuals. According to the authors, the approach could potentially be generalized to other disease states and immunological phenotypes. The classifier was reported to diagnose cytomegalovirus status with high specificity and sensitivity in both the original and validation cohorts. A later analysis had no HLA typing for the validation cohort, so co-occurrence there was scored across all 120 repertoires. Subsequent analysis determined that TCRs grouped into clusters in the first cohort also showed a tendency toward co-occurrence across the 120 or so validation repertoires, and approximately 94% of cluster scores exceeded 0. The study gave a list of more than 150 TCR beta chains associated with cytomegalovirus. In vitro tests confirmed that a few of the cytomegalovirus-associated TCR beta chains recognize cytomegalovirus antigens.

About this clone itself: Its antigen has not been determined. No qualities accompany the bases; no much larger clone lies one base away.

Sequencing was performed on PBMCs. The receptor was derived from a woman aged 18-30 years in good health and CMV-seronegative. The V gene is TRBV6-1 and the J gene is TRBJ2-7; a weak D assignment points to TRBD2 (5 bases agree). The CDR3 reads as follows: CASSEFEGAEQYF. The bases read TGTGCCAGCAGTGAATTTGAGGGAGCCGAGCAGTACTTC.